One sample yielded the 30 T cell receptor beta chains listed below, sequenced in a study of cytomegalovirus exposure and HLA in healthy donors. Primers for the PCR totalled 60 Vbeta and 13 Jbeta. Generated by immunoSEQ multiplex PCR, the TCRdb table keeps only in-frame clones and is missing some. Of 150,000 to 200,000 clones in the sample, nearly 80% were seen once. Material: PBMCs. The receptors were gathered from a woman in her forties in good health and CMV-seronegative.

The V and J genes are TRBV7-2 and TRBJ2-7, with a weak D call TRBD1 (5 bases). This CDR3 has 14 residues. The germline V gene encodes CDR1 SGHTA and CDR2 FQGNSA. The V end was cut by 1 base, the J end by 3 bases, with 10 bases between. The CDR3 spells CASSLDRQYYEQYF. In DNA form, the CDR3 reads TGTGCCAGCAGCTTAGACCGACAGTACTACGAGCAGTACTTC.

This chain links TRBV7-9 with TRBJ1-1, with TRBD1 as a possible D gene (5 bases). CDR1 and CDR2 from the germline V gene are SEHNR and FQNEAQ (reference sequence). Trimming pared 4 bases from V and 1 base from J, leaving 13 bases between. The CDR3 is 15 amino acids. This CDR3 reads CASSSRGTSNTEAFF. The CDR3 DNA follows: TGTGCCAGCAGCTCTCGGGGGACGTCGAACACTGAAGCTTTCTTT.

V is TRBV19 and J is TRBJ1-2; 9 bases line up with TRBD1. CDR1 LNHDA and CDR2 SQIVND come from the germline V gene (reference sequence). This CDR3 spans 11 amino acids. Unmatched junction bases numbered 4, after V lost 11 bases and J lost 6 bases. The CDR3, as DNA: TGTGCCCCGGGACAGGGCGATGGCTACACCTTC. As protein: CAPGQGDGYTF.

This chain joins TRBV7-9 and TRBJ2-1; weak D call: TRBD2 (6 bases). The CDR3 runs to 17 residues. V shed 3 bases and J shed 1 base, with 16 bases lying between them. Germline values: CDR1 SEHNR, CDR2 FQNEAQ (reference sequence). The CDR3 loop reads CASSFPRRGKSYNEQFF. In DNA form, the CDR3 reads TGTGCCAGCAGCTTTCCGCGTCGGGGGAAGTCCTACAATGAGCAGTTCTTC.

This clone has a handful of counts. The chain combines TRBV4-2 with TRBJ1-4, with 10 bases identical to TRBD1. Germline V gene sequence: CDR1 LGHNA, CDR2 YNFKEQ. The CDR3 is made up of 16 amino acids. Trimming removed 0 bases from V and 7 bases from J; junction bases left unmatched: 5. The CDR3 DNA reads as TGTGCCAGCAGCCAAGACTCAGGGACAGGGGCTGAAAAACTGTTTTTT. Translating it yields CASSQDSGTGAEKLFF.

This clone was picked up a small number of times. The junction shows a germline mismatch at one end, possibly a read error. This rearrangement joins TRBV14 to TRBJ1-4; D remains ambiguous. The germline gives CDR1 SGHDN, CDR2 FVKESK. CDR3 length: 15 amino acids. The CDR3, as DNA: TGTGCCAGCAGCCAAGGTCGGGGAGCTAACGAAAAACTGTTTTTT. Encoded protein: CASSQGRGANEKLFF.

The chain joins TRBV5-1 to TRBJ1-1, with D possibly matching TRBD1 (5 bases). V was clipped by 7 bases and J by 2 bases, with 18 bases between them. The CDR3 has 15 residues. Per the germline V gene, CDR1 is SGHRS and CDR2 is YFSETQ. The CDR3 DNA sequence: TGCGCCAGCCACGCAAGGGTGGGGGGAAACACTGAAGCTTTCTTT. This encodes CASHARVGGNTEAFF.

This sequence joins TRBV7-8 and TRBJ2-7; no clear D. The germline V and J ends were trimmed by 8 bases and 3 bases, with 23 bases remaining between them. Per the germline V gene, CDR1 is SGHVS and CDR2 is FQNEAQ. CDR3 length: 16 residues. The chain's CDR3 is CASQLWSHLPHYEQYF. The DNA of the CDR3 is TGTGCCAGCCAACTTTGGTCCCACTTACCCCACTACGAGCAGTACTTC.

This sequence joins TRBV5-4 and TRBJ1-2, with TRBD1 matching 10 bases. The V gene end was trimmed by 0 bases and the J gene end by 7 bases; junction bases not matched to a gene: 3. CDR1 and CDR2 (germline): SGHNT, YYREEE (reference sequence). The CDR3 runs 14 residues. CDR3 loop: CASSLGGQGSGYTF. Here the CDR3 DNA reads TGTGCCAGCAGCTTGGGGGGACAGGGGTCTGGCTACACCTTC.

CDR3 in DNA: TGTGCCAGCAGCTTGGTACTGGCCGGGGAGCAGTACTTC. Encoded protein: CASSLVLAGEQYF. The chain is built from TRBV7-2 and TRBJ2-7; D call uncertain. The V gene's germline CDR1 is SGHTA and CDR2 FQGNSA. The V and J ends lost 3 bases and 7 bases respectively, with 13 bases between them. There are 13 residues in the CDR3. Filled out from reference TRBV7-2 and TRBJ2-7, the complete variable domain reads GAGVSQSPSNKVTEKGKDVELRCDPISGHTALYWYRQSLGQGLEFLIYFQGNSAPDKSGLPSDRFSAERTGGSVSTLTIQRTQQEDSAVYLCASSLVLAGEQYFGPGTRLTVT.

The chain employs TRBV30 and TRBJ2-1, with 11 bases identical to TRBD1. The CDR3 is 14 amino acids. From germline, CDR1 is GTSNPN and CDR2 SVGIG (reference sequence). With 3 bases clipped from V and 8 bases from J, the junction kept 6 bases outside the gene matches. In nucleotides, the CDR3 is TGTGCCTGGAGACCGGGACAGGGGGTCCATGAGCAGTTCTTC. Encoded protein: CAWRPGQGVHEQFF.

In DNA, the CDR3 is TGCGCCAGCAGCCTCAAGAGTCAAGGGGGCGGTGAAAAACTGTTTTTT. It encodes CASSLKSQGGGEKLFF. The gene calls are TRBV5-1 and TRBJ1-4, with 7 bases aligning to TRBD1. Looked up from germline, CDR1 is SGHRS and CDR2 is YFSETQ. This CDR3 has 16 amino acids. V was clipped by 4 bases and J by 7 bases; unmatched bases: 13.

This clone was found a few times. The chain couples TRBV18 to TRBJ2-1, with TRBD2 identical over 9 bases. J was trimmed by 6 bases and V by 0 bases; bases with no gene match: 6. CDR3 size: 16 residues. Per the germline V gene, CDR1 is KGHSH and CDR2 is LQKENI. CDR3 nucleotide sequence: TGTGCCAGCTCACCACCGTCGCGGGAGGGCGTCAATGAGCAGTTCTTC. It specifies CASSPPSREGVNEQFF.

This chain connects TRBV7-2 to TRBJ1-5, with unresolved D. The CDR3 sequence is 15 residues long. CDR1 is SGHTA, CDR2 FQGNSA, per germline. V lost 6 bases and J lost 3, with 15 bases in between. The CDR3 reads CASSRNAGNNQPQHF. Written as DNA, the CDR3 is TGTGCCAGCAGTCGTAACGCGGGTAACAATCAGCCCCAGCATTTT.

V usage is TRBV5-6 and J usage is TRBJ1-4; D might be TRBD1 (5 bases). Trimming took 6 bases from V and 5 from J, leaving 14 bases between them. Germline V gives CDR1 SGHDT, CDR2 YYEEEE. This CDR3 is 14 amino acids long. The CDR3 reads CASNLFPGNEKLFF. CDR3 nucleotides: TGTGCCAGCAACCTTTTCCCAGGGAATGAAAAACTGTTTTTT.

To note about this clone: An end of the junction does not agree with germline; a read error may underlie this. The chain is built from TRBV27 and TRBJ2-7; 7 positions agree with TRBD2. This CDR3 is 13 amino acids long. Per germline, CDR1 MNHEY and CDR2 SMNVEV (reference sequence). The CDR3 is CASSLVRDYEQYF. In nucleotides, the CDR3 is TGTGCCAGCAGTTTAGTCCGGGACTACGAGCAGTACTTT.

The rearrangement joins TRBV2 to TRBJ1-1; tentative D call: TRBD1 (5 bases). In germline, CDR1 is SNHLY, CDR2 FYNNEI. This CDR3 is built from 11 residues. The ends were cut back, 8 bases at V and 6 bases at J, with 10 bases in the middle. The DNA for the CDR3 is TGTGCCAGCGTCGGACACCCTGAAGCTTTCTTT. This gives the protein CASVGHPEAFF.

A few counts support this clone. Since a far larger clone is one base different, this is likely a read error. Other DNA sequences within the sample encode an identical CDR3. This chain links TRBV5-1 with TRBJ2-7, with TRBD1 identical over 9 bases. In germline, CDR1 is SGHRS, CDR2 YFSETQ. This CDR3 has 14 residues. The CDR3 is CASMPGGTGYEQYF. The CDR3 DNA reads TGTGCCAGCATGCCCGGGGGGACAGGGTACGAGCAGTACTTC.

The chain is built from TRBV6-5 and TRBJ1-2; 7 positions agree with TRBD1. The CDR3 runs to 12 residues. Germline CDR1 is MNHEY and CDR2 is SVGAGI. The trim removed 9 bases at V and 4 bases at J, leaving 5 bases unmatched. The CDR3 spells CASKTGTYGYTF. CDR3 sequence (DNA): TGTGCCAGTAAGACAGGGACCTATGGCTACACCTTC.

This rearrangement joins TRBV11-2 to TRBJ2-7; weak D call: TRBD2 (6 bases). The CDR3 length is 17 residues. The V end was cut by 4 bases, the J end by 6 bases, with 25 bases between. The germline V gene encodes CDR1 SGHAT and CDR2 FQNNGV. As DNA, the CDR3 is TGTGCCAGCAGCTCTAGGGACTTACCGGGCCTCATCCGCGAGCAGTACTTC. Its translation: CASSSRDLPGLIREQYF. The whole variable domain, filled in from reference TRBV11-2 and TRBJ2-7, reads EAGVAQSPRYKIIEKRQSVAFWCNPISGHATLYWYQQILGQGPKLLIQFQNNGVVDDSQLPKDRFSAERLKGVDSTLKIQPAKLEDSAVYLCASSSRDLPGLIREQYFGPGTRLTVT.

V and J are TRBV6-1 and TRBJ2-1; 8 bases agree with TRBD2. Germline loops: CDR1 MNHNS, CDR2 SASEGT. This CDR3 contains 18 residues. Trimming removed 3 bases from V and 2 bases from J; junction bases left unmatched: 12. This chain's CDR3 is CASSDRGVASGPYNEQFF. CDR3 bases: TGTGCCAGCAGTGATCGAGGCGTGGCTAGCGGGCCCTACAATGAGCAGTTCTTC.

The rearrangement links TRBV10-1 to TRBJ2-1; D might be TRBD2 (6 bases). The V end was cut by 4 bases, the J end by 4 bases, with 11 bases between. The CDR3 length is 14 residues. From germline, CDR1 is WNHNN and CDR2 SYGVQD (reference sequence). The CDR3 spells CASSVAGSYNEQFF. The DNA of the CDR3 is TGCGCCAGCAGTGTTGCGGGGAGTTACAATGAGCAGTTCTTC.

The chain couples TRBV5-1 to TRBJ2-3, with D possibly TRBD2 on 6 matching bases. The V end lost 2 bases, the J end lost 3 bases, and 13 bases lay between the germline ends. This CDR3 comprises 15 residues. CDR1 is SGHRS, CDR2 YFSETQ, per germline. The CDR3 is CASSFVGLQTDTQYF. Here the CDR3 DNA reads TGCGCCAGCAGCTTTGTTGGACTACAAACAGATACGCAGTATTTT.

This clone occurred a few times. V and J are TRBV6-1 and TRBJ2-3; 7 positions agree with TRBD1. J was trimmed by 2 bases and V by 2 bases; bases with no gene match: 4. The germline CDR1 and CDR2 sequences are MNHNS and SASEGT. The CDR3 has 15 residues. The CDR3 is CASSERQGTTDTQYF. In DNA form, the CDR3 reads TGTGCCAGCAGTGAAAGACAGGGAACCACAGATACGCAGTATTTT.

CDR3 loop: CASSQETGGLYPSYNSPLHF. Written as DNA, the CDR3 is TGCGCCAGCAGCCAAGAGACAGGGGGTCTTTACCCCTCCTATAATTCACCCCTCCACTTT. The chain recombines TRBV4-1 with TRBJ1-6, with 9 bases identical to TRBD1. The germline gives CDR1 MGHRA, CDR2 YSYEKL. This CDR3 is 20 amino acids long. J was trimmed by 0 bases and V by 0 bases; bases with no gene match: 9.

V is TRBV19 and J is TRBJ1-5, with D perhaps TRBD1 (5 bases). The V and J ends lost 6 bases and 4 bases respectively, with 10 bases between them. Germline V lookup: CDR1 LNHDA, CDR2 SQIVND (reference sequence). The CDR3 has 13 amino acids. CDR3 nucleotide sequence: TGTGCCAGTAGGTCGACAGCGAATCAGCCCCAGCATTTT. Its translation: CASRSTANQPQHF.

The chain uses TRBV6-5 and TRBJ2-7, with 9 nucleotides matching TRBD1. V gave up 4 bases and J gave up 0 bases; unmatched junction bases: 4. The CDR3 extends over 15 amino acids. Germline V gene lookup returns CDR1 MNHEY and CDR2 SVGAGI. CDR3 in amino acids: CASSSGQGDSYEQYF. CDR3 in DNA: TGTGCCAGCAGTTCGGGACAGGGTGACTCCTACGAGCAGTACTTC.

The CDR3 bases are TGTGCCAGTAGTGCCCGGGACAGGGGTAATGAAAAACTGTTTTTT. It yields the protein CASSARDRGNEKLFF. The chain is built from TRBV19 and TRBJ1-4; 10 bases are shared with TRBD1. The junction had 4 bases not matched to a gene; V was cut back by 5 bases and J by 4 bases. The germline V gene has CDR1 LNHDA and CDR2 SQIVND (reference sequence). CDR3 size: 15 residues.

This clone came up a few times. Relative to the germline gene, one junction end is altered; a read error may explain this. This chain connects TRBV7-3 to TRBJ2-6, with D possibly TRBD1 on 5 matching bases. CDR1 is SGHTA and CDR2 is FQGTGA in the germline V gene. This CDR3 contains 16 residues. The DNA of the CDR3 is TGTGCCAGCAGCTTACTCGCCGGATTTGGGGCCAACGGCCTGACTTTC. Amino acid sequence: CASSLLAGFGANGLTF. The full variable domain, its missing parts supplied by reference TRBV7-3 and TRBJ2-6, is GAGVSQTPSNKVTEKGKYVELRCDPISGHTALYWYRQSLGQGPEFLIYFQGTGAADDSGLPNDRFFAVRPEGSVSTLKIQRTERGDSAVYLCASSLLAGFGANGLTFGAGSRLTVL.

The chain recombines TRBV4-3 with TRBJ2-7; D possibly corresponds to TRBD2 (5 bases). V gave up 1 base and J gave up 2 bases, with 6 bases separating them. CDR1 and CDR2 from the germline V gene are LGHNA and YSLEER. The CDR3 has 13 amino acids. CDR3 loop: CASSQAGAYEQYF. DNA of the CDR3: TGCGCCAGCAGCCAAGCCGGGGCCTACGAGCAGTACTTC.